The clone carrying this T cell receptor beta chain was found a few times. Arm-PCR of CDR3 regions and iRepertoire HTBI primers were used to build TCR beta libraries. One entry per CDR3 protein results from TCRdb running MiXCR on the multiplex PCR reads. The profile shows 400,000 to 500,000 distinct CDR3 sequences, about a fifth of them singletons. The time point denotes: persistent/refractory GD, antithyroid drugs over 5 years with positive TRAb. PBMC RNA was the source of the TCR library. Staff drew about 10 milliliters of peripheral blood into EDTA tubes. This sample stems from a study of regulatory T cells in long-lasting Graves disease. The starting material was peripheral blood mononuclear cells (PBMCs), obtained when the disease was refractory, from a patient treated with antithyroid drugs. This TCR was sampled from a female donor with Graves disease.

CDR3: CASSLVSDNEQFF. CDR3 nucleotides: TGTGCCAGCAGTTTAGTATCCGACAATGAGCAGTTCTTC. V is TRBV28 and J is TRBJ2-1, with D unresolved. Per the germline V gene, CDR1 is MDHEN and CDR2 is SYDVKM. The CDR3 is 13 residues long. The germline V and J ends were trimmed by 2 bases and 5 bases, with 7 bases remaining between them.